Each of the 20 T cell receptor beta chains below was sequenced from the same sample in a study of OX40 agonist ivuxolimab in advanced cancers. The library was made by the immunoSEQ multiplex PCR assay. TCRdb provides this immuneACCESS table in a form limited to in-frame rearrangements. Some clones are lacking; in checked studies, under half of them reflect an unresolved V gene, and why the rest are absent is not known. The sample records tens of thousands of clones, approximately 83% of which are singletons. The top ten hold approximately 1.5% of the sample. The sample consisted of CD4+ or CD8+ T cells sorted from blood, taken in a trial of the OX40 agonist ivuxolimab. The receptors originated from an adult with an advanced solid tumor such as melanoma, head and neck, liver or kidney cancer.

CDR3 region: CASSRGTLNTGELFF. In DNA form, the CDR3 reads TGTGCCAGCTCACGGGGGACCCTGAACACCGGGGAGCTGTTTTTT. The rearrangement links TRBV5-8 to TRBJ2-2; D might be TRBD2 (6 bases). CDR3 size: 15 residues. The V and J ends lost 7 bases and 1 base respectively, with 14 bases between them. CDR1 is SGHTS and CDR2 is YDEGEE in the germline V gene.

The CDR3 DNA sequence: TGTGCCAGCAGTGACAGGGGGCGTCCCTCTGGGGCCAACGTCCTGACTTTC. This encodes CASSDRGRPSGANVLTF. This rearrangement joins TRBV6-4 to TRBJ2-6; the match to TRBD1 covers 7 bases. Germline CDR1 reads MRHNA; CDR2 reads SNTAGT. V was clipped by 2 bases and J by 0 bases; unmatched bases: 4. This CDR3 contains 17 residues.

The rearrangement links TRBV6-5 to TRBJ1-6; 8 nucleotides match TRBD1. The CDR3 runs to 15 residues. The germline V gene has CDR1 MNHEY and CDR2 SVGAGI. V shed 6 bases, J shed 5 bases, and the junction held 6 bases outside the gene matches. The CDR3 DNA reads TGTGCCAGCAGGTCAGGGGGCAGGGATAATTCACCCCTCCACTTT. It is translated as CASRSGGRDNSPLHF.

The CDR3, as DNA: TGTGCCAGCAGCTTAAACGCCGGGGGAAGCTCCTACAATGAGCAGTTCTTC. This gives the protein CASSLNAGGSSYNEQFF. This chain joins TRBV7-6 and TRBJ2-1, with TRBD2 as a possible D gene (6 bases). V gave up 2 bases and J gave up 0 bases, with 14 bases separating them. Germline V lookup: CDR1 SGHVS, CDR2 FNYEAQ. The CDR3 has 17 amino acids.

Only one count was recorded for this clone. The chain couples TRBV7-9 to TRBJ1-5; D is perhaps TRBD1 (5 bases). The V end lost 5 bases, the J end lost 2 bases, and 10 bases lay between the germline ends. Per germline, CDR1 SEHNR and CDR2 FQNEAQ (reference sequence). This CDR3 region has 14 residues. This CDR3 is CASSPGQGNQPQHF. The CDR3 DNA is TGTGCCAGCAGCCCGGGGCAGGGCAATCAGCCCCAGCATTTT.

V is TRBV6-5 and J is TRBJ1-1, with 8 bases identical to TRBD1. CDR1 and CDR2 from the germline V gene are MNHEY and SVGAGI. After removal of 6 bases from V and 4 bases from J, the junction contained 4 bases not matched to a gene. CDR3 length equals 13 residues. The CDR3 protein is CASRIQGGTEAFF. DNA for the CDR3: TGTGCCAGCAGGATACAGGGGGGCACTGAAGCTTTCTTT.

The V call is TRBV9, the J call TRBJ2-2, with D tentatively TRBD1 (5 bases). The ends were cut back, 0 bases at V and 5 bases at J, with 11 bases in the middle. In germline, CDR1 is SGDLS, CDR2 YYNGEE. CDR3 length equals 15 residues. Here the CDR3 DNA reads TGTGCCAGCAGCGTAGAAGGGGTCTGGACCGGGGAGCTGTTTTTT. This gives the protein CASSVEGVWTGELFF.

The chain uses TRBV11-1 and TRBJ1-1; D gene uncertain. Germline V gene data show CDR1 as SGHAT and CDR2 as FQDESV (reference sequence). Trimming shortened V by 4 bases and J by 11 bases, and 17 bases separated the two germline ends. The CDR3 extends over 13 amino acids. Here the CDR3 DNA reads TGTGCCAGCAGCTCCCGACTCCCTAGAGAGGCTTTCTTT. This encodes CASSSRLPREAFF.

This clone is medium-sized within its sample. The chain employs TRBV7-6 and TRBJ1-1; D is undetermined. The CDR3 runs to 13 residues. CDR1 and CDR2 from the germline V gene are SGHVS and FNYEAQ. Deletions cut 5 bases from V and 2 bases from J, with 9 bases between. Here the CDR3 reads CASSLSSNTEAFF. CDR3 coding DNA: TGTGCCAGCAGCCTCTCATCCAACACTGAAGCTTTCTTT.

This chain joins TRBV19 and TRBJ1-1; D is unresolved. Germline-derived CDR1 and CDR2 are LNHDA and SQIVND (reference sequence). This CDR3 is built from 15 residues. The V end was cut by 8 bases, the J end by 1 base, with 17 bases between. DNA for the CDR3: TGTGCCAGTCTGCGAGGGAGAGGGCGGAACACTGAAGCTTTCTTT. Amino acid sequence: CASLRGRGRNTEAFF.

For this clone: Other DNA sequences in the sample encode the same CDR3. V usage is TRBV19 and J usage is TRBJ2-5; 9 bases are a match to TRBD1. Germline V CDR1 and CDR2: LNHDA, SQIVND (reference sequence). V shed 8 bases, J shed 5 bases, and the junction held 9 bases outside the gene matches. There are 14 residues in the CDR3. Here the CDR3 DNA reads TGTGCCAGTGGGACGGGGACAGGGCGGGAGACCCAGTACTTC. Protein product: CASGTGTGRETQYF.

The chain is built from TRBV19 and TRBJ2-7, with 10 positions matching TRBD2. V lost 2 bases to trimming and J lost 2 bases; unmatched junction nucleotides: 15. The CDR3 extends over 19 amino acids. The V gene's germline CDR1 is LNHDA and CDR2 SQIVND (reference sequence). DNA of the CDR3: TGTGCCAGTAGTATACACCCTGGGACTAGCGAGGGTAGGACCTACGAGCAGTACTTC. It encodes CASSIHPGTSEGRTYEQYF.

The genes are TRBV7-2 and TRBJ2-5; 8 bases align to TRBD2. CDR3 size: 15 residues. Trimming cost V 5 bases and J 1 base; bases outside gene matches: 6. In germline, CDR1 is SGHTA, CDR2 FQGNSA. The CDR3: CASSRGAGGQETQYF. In nucleotides, the CDR3 is TGTGCCAGCAGCCGAGGGGCGGGGGGCCAAGAGACCCAGTACTTC.

This clone was detected only a few times. This sequence joins TRBV19 and TRBJ1-5; unclear D gene. Germline CDR1 reads LNHDA; CDR2 reads SQIVND (reference sequence). The CDR3 is 13 amino acids. V lost 6 bases to trimming and J lost 5 bases, with 11 bases between them. The CDR3 sequence: CASSPQRDQPQHF. The CDR3 DNA reads as TGTGCCAGTAGCCCTCAACGGGATCAGCCCCAGCATTTT.

This sequence joins TRBV28 and TRBJ2-7; weak D call: TRBD2 (6 bases). CDR1 is MDHEN, CDR2 SYDVKM, per germline. The CDR3 loop spans 14 amino acids. V shed 5 bases and J shed 1 base, with 12 bases lying between them. Here the CDR3 DNA reads TGTGCCAGCAGTCCCCTCGGGGGTTCCTACGAGCAGTACTTC. Translation: CASSPLGGSYEQYF.

The chain has TRBV6-1 and TRBJ1-6; D unclear. The CDR3 spans 16 residues. The germline V gene has CDR1 MNHNS and CDR2 SASEGT. The V and J ends lost 2 bases and 10 bases respectively, with 18 bases between them. This CDR3 reads CASSERAGYGRSPLHF. CDR3 DNA sequence: TGTGCCAGCAGTGAAAGGGCGGGGTATGGGAGATCACCCCTCCACTTT.

This chain links TRBV19 with TRBJ1-6; maybe TRBD1 (5 bases). Trimming took 0 bases from V and 9 from J, leaving 12 bases between them. The CDR3 spans 15 residues. CDR1 is LNHDA and CDR2 is SQIVND in the germline V gene (reference sequence). The chain's CDR3 is CASSIDYRRGSPLHF. CDR3 coding DNA: TGTGCCAGTAGTATAGATTACCGGAGGGGTTCACCCCTCCACTTT. Supplemented by reference TRBV19 and TRBJ1-6, the full variable domain reads DGGITQSPKYLFRKEGQNVTLSCEQNLNHDAMYWYRQDPGQGLRLIYYSQIVNDFQKGDIAEGYSVSREKKESFPLTVTSAQKNPTAFYLCASSIDYRRGSPLHFGNGTRLTVT.

The chain has TRBV9 and TRBJ2-3, with D unresolved. V lost 4 bases to trimming and J lost 0 bases, with 12 bases between them. The CDR3 loop spans 15 amino acids. The germline V gene has CDR1 SGDLS and CDR2 YYNGEE. Here the CDR3 reads CASSHPAGSTDTQYF. The CDR3 coding sequence is TGTGCCAGCAGCCACCCCGCCGGCAGCACAGATACGCAGTATTTT.

The sample holds one count of this clone. The V and J genes are TRBV5-6 and TRBJ2-7; 9 nucleotides agree with TRBD1. The V and J ends lost 2 bases and 9 bases, in that order; junction bases with no gene match: 9. Per germline, CDR1 SGHDT and CDR2 YYEEEE. The CDR3 is made up of 14 amino acids. The CDR3 DNA reads as TGTGCCAGCAGCTTACAGGGGGCGCAATCAGGGCAGTACTTC. Its protein is CASSLQGAQSGQYF. The variable domain in full, with the rest retrieved from reference TRBV5-6 and TRBJ2-7, is DAGVTQSPTHLIKTRGQQVTLRCSPKSGHDTVSWYQQALGQGPQFIFQYYEEEERQRGNFPDRFSGHQFPNYSSELNVNALLLGDSALYLCASSLQGAQSGQYFGPGTRLTVT.

This chain links TRBV19 with TRBJ1-1, with D hard to call. V gave up 7 bases and J gave up 4 bases, with 10 bases separating them. The CDR3 covers 12 residues. Looked up from germline, CDR1 is LNHDA and CDR2 is SQIVND (reference sequence). As DNA, the CDR3 is TGTGCCAGTACTCCACGGCTCACTGAAGCTTTCTTT. Translating gives CASTPRLTEAFF.